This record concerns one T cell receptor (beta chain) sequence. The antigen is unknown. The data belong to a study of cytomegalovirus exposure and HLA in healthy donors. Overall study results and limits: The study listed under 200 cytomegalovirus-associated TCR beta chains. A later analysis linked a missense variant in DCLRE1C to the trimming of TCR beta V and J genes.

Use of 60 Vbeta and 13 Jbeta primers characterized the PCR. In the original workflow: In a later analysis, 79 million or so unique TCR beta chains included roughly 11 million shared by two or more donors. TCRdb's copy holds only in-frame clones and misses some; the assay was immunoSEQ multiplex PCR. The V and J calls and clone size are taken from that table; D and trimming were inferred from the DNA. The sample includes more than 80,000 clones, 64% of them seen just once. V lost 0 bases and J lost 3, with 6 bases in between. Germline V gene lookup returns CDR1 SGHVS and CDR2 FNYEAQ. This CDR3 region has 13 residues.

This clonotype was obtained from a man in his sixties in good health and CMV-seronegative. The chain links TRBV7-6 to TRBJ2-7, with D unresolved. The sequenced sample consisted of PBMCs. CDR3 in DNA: TGTGCCAGCAGCTTAGCGAACAACTACGAGCAGTACTTC. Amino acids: CASSLANNYEQYF. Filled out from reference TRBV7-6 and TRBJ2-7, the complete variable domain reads GAGVSQSPRYKVTKRGQDVALRCDPISGHVSLYWYRQALGQGPEFLTYFNYEAQQDKSGLPNDRFSAERPEGSISTLTIQRTEQRDSAMYRCASSLANNYEQYFGPGTRLTVT.